Sequencing of this TCR beta chain was carried out in a study of CD8 T cells in ankylosing spondylitis. Study observations and caveats: What appeared characteristic of ankylosing spondylitis blood was a TCR beta motif of several highly homologous variants. Clones linked to disease were reported to show significant enrichment in matched ankylosing spondylitis synovial fluid.

In TCRdb, the 5' RACE reads were re-called with MiXCR into one record per CDR3 protein. The sample lists 180,000 or so distinct CDR3 sequences, more than 9% occurring once. A note on this clonotype: The antigen remains undetermined.

From germline, CDR1 is KGHDR and CDR2 SFDVKD. CDR3 length: 15 residues. The junction had 8 bases not matched to a gene; V was cut back by 9 bases and J by 2 bases. The chain has TRBV24-1 and TRBJ1-2; 10 bases fit TRBD1. The sequence came from a male donor with ankylosing spondylitis or in good health (not recorded which). The sequenced sample was blood, either unsorted or a sorted T cell fraction (not recorded which). The CDR3 sequence: CATLRDRGRNYGYTF. CDR3 DNA sequence: TGTGCCACCCTCCGGGACAGGGGAAGGAACTATGGCTACACCTTC.